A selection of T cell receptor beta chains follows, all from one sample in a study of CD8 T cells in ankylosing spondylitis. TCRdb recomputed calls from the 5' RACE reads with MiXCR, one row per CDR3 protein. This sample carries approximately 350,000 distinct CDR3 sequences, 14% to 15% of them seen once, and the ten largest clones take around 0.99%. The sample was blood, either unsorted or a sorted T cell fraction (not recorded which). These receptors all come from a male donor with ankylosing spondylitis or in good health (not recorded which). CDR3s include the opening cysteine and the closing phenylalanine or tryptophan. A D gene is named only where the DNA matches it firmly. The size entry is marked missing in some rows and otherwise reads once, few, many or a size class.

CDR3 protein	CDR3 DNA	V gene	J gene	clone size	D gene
CASSGVGPPTGELFF	TGCGCCAGCAGTGGTGTAGGGCCCCCCACCGGGGAGCTGTTTTTT	TRBV5-1	TRBJ2-2	-	-
CASSPYEGTPITNHNEQFF	TGTGCCAGCAGCCCTTACGAGGGGACACCTATAACAAACCACAATGAGCAGTTCTTC	TRBV11-2	TRBJ2-1	-	-
CASDYRGSDTEAFF	TGTGCCAGCGATTACAGGGGTTCGGACACTGAAGCTTTCTTT	TRBV6-5	TRBJ1-1	few	TRBD1
CAISEVGNQPQHF	TGTGCCATCAGTGAGGTGGGGAATCAGCCCCAGCATTTT	TRBV10-3	TRBJ1-5	-	-
CASSLETGNTEAFF	TGTGCCAGCAGCTTAGAGACAGGGAACACTGAAGCTTTCTTT	TRBV7-9	TRBJ1-1	many	-
CASSLVLAGVSSYNEQFF	TGCGCCAGCAGCTTGGTGTTAGCGGGGGTGAGCTCCTACAATGAGCAGTTCTTC	TRBV5-1	TRBJ2-1	many	TRBD2
CASSQVALAGDNEQFF	TGCGCCAGCAGCCAAGTCGCCCTAGCGGGGGACAATGAGCAGTTCTTC	TRBV4-1	TRBJ2-1	few	TRBD2
CASSFMYGAGRSELFF	TGCGCCAGCAGCTTTATGTACGGGGCAGGCCGGTCGGAACTGTTTTTT	TRBV5-1	TRBJ1-4	-	-
CASSITRNYGYTF	TGTGCCAGCAGTATTACCAGGAACTATGGCTACACCTTC	TRBV6-2/TRBV6-3	TRBJ1-2	-	-
CASRVDSDNSPLHF	TGTGCCAGCAGGGTAGACAGCGATAATTCACCCCTCCACTTT	TRBV7-9	TRBJ1-6	many	-
CASSLVLSRGGPLTDTQYF	TGTGCCAGCAGCTTAGTTCTTTCGCGGGGGGGCCCGTTAACAGATACGCAGTATTTT	TRBV11-1	TRBJ2-3	few	TRBD2
CASSLGQGMLTGELFF	TGCGCCAGCAGCTTAGGACAGGGGATGTTAACCGGGGAGCTGTTTTTT	TRBV5-1	TRBJ2-2	few	TRBD1